A single sample is the source of the 3 T cell receptor beta chains below, sequenced in a study of T cell responses to AZD1222 COVID-19 vaccine. TCRdb's table, derived via immunoSEQ multiplex PCR, lists solely in-frame clones and lacks some. The data contain approximately 70,000 clones, over 75% of them seen just once; the ten biggest clones take up less than 25%. The starting material was peripheral blood, obtained on day 0 of AZD1222 vaccination. The receptors shown here come from an adult in good health.

This clone was seen many times. The chain couples TRBV2 to TRBJ1-2; D may be TRBD1 (5 bases). The CDR3 sequence is 13 residues long. Trimming removed 2 bases from V and 8 bases from J, with 12 bases in between. Germline CDR1 and CDR2: SNHLY and FYNNEI. CDR3 protein: CASSERPGHGYTF. CDR3 sequence (DNA): TGTGCCAGCAGTGAACGTCCAGGGCACGGCTACACCTTC.

This chain links TRBV19 with TRBJ1-6; 8 nucleotides align to TRBD1. Germline CDR1 LNHDA, CDR2 SQIVND (reference sequence). V gave up 5 bases and J gave up 10 bases; unmatched junction bases: 4. The CDR3 is made up of 13 amino acids. The CDR3 coding sequence is TGTGCCAGTAGTCCAACAGGGGGGTCACCCCTCCACTTT. Protein product: CASSPTGGSPLHF.

This clone was seen a single time. CDR3 bases: TGTGCCAGCAGCGTAGATGCGGGGGTGGTTCAAGAGACCCAGTACTTC. Translation: CASSVDAGVVQETQYF. This sequence joins TRBV9 and TRBJ2-5, with 7 bases identical to TRBD2. The J segment lost 2 bases and the V segment lost 0 bases, leaving 7 bases of the junction unmatched. The CDR3 is 16 residues long. Germline values: CDR1 SGDLS, CDR2 YYNGEE.